These 7 T cell receptor beta chains were all obtained from the same sample, sequenced in a study of T cell repertoires in cytomegalovirus infection. TCRdb reprocessed the reads via MiXCR and lists one record per CDR3 protein. Found here are around 280,000 distinct CDR3 sequences, 12% to 15% of them singletons; the top ten hold roughly 8.7%. The source material was PBMCs. These receptors came from a human donor in good health (CMV status not recorded). Some clones in this sample may be carry-over from other donors' samples.

This clonotype was recorded many times. The chain carries TRBV7-3 and TRBJ2-7; 7 bases line up with TRBD2. Germline trimming cut 1 base from V and 6 bases from J; bases unmatched to any gene: 3. This CDR3 is built from 13 residues. Germline V gives CDR1 SGHTA, CDR2 FQGTGA. The CDR3 reads CASSLITGGEQYF. CDR3 sequence (DNA): TGTGCCAGCAGCTTAATAACGGGGGGCGAGCAGTACTTC.

This clonotype was recorded a few times. The CDR3 nucleotides are TGTGCCAGCAGCCAAGTTGGGGCCCTTGATGAGCAGTTCTTC. Its protein product is CASSQVGALDEQFF. The chain employs TRBV14 and TRBJ2-1; possible D gene TRBD1, 5 bases. V was pared by 1 base and J by 8 bases, with 12 bases between. This CDR3 contains 14 residues. The germline gives CDR1 SGHDN, CDR2 FVKESK.

This chain joins TRBV20-1 and TRBJ2-2, with 10 bases identical to TRBD1. Germline V lookup: CDR1 DFQATT, CDR2 SNEGSKA (reference sequence). CDR3 length: 14 amino acids. J gave up 4 bases and V 5 bases, and 4 bases lay outside the gene matches. In DNA form, the CDR3 reads TGCAGTGCTCCCGACAGGGGGCCCACCGGGGAGCTGTTTTTT. It codes for CSAPDRGPTGELFF.

At least ten counts were recorded for this clonotype. The chain has TRBV6-6 and TRBJ2-2, with 10 bases fitting TRBD1. V was clipped by 2 bases and J by 7 bases; unmatched bases: 4. CDR1 MNHNY and CDR2 SVGAGI come from the germline V gene (reference sequence). The CDR3 sequence is 15 residues long. Here the CDR3 DNA reads TGTGCCAGCAGTTACCCGACAGGGGGCTACGGGGAGCTGTTTTTT. This gives the protein CASSYPTGGYGELFF.

This clonotype was seen a handful of times. V usage is TRBV25-1 and J usage is TRBJ2-5; TRBD2 is a possible D gene (6 bases). Between the trimmed V and J ends, which lost 6 bases and 4 bases, there was a span of 21 bases. This CDR3 spans 16 amino acids. The germline V gene has CDR1 MGHDK and CDR2 SYGVNS. The CDR3 reads CASSHHLAAGRETQYF. The CDR3 region has the DNA TGTGCCAGCAGCCACCACTTAGCGGCCGGACGAGAGACCCAGTACTTC.

This clonotype came up a few times. Compared with germline, one end of the junction differs, possibly owing to a read error. This rearrangement joins TRBV4-2 to TRBJ2-3; 10 nucleotides align to TRBD2. The CDR3 extends over 18 amino acids. The V gene's germline CDR1 is LGHNA and CDR2 YNFKEQ. As DNA, the CDR3 is TGTGCCAGCAGCCAAGATGGGAGCGGGGGGGCCCGCACTGATACGCAGTATTTT. It encodes CASSQDGSGGARTDTQYF.

This clonotype was counted a few times. The gene calls are TRBV20-1 and TRBJ2-1; 8 bases align to TRBD1. Trimming cost V 4 bases and J 3 bases; bases outside gene matches: 5. The CDR3 contains 14 residues. CDR1 is DFQATT, CDR2 SNEGSKA, per germline (reference sequence). The CDR3 loop reads CSAMDRESYNEQFF. The CDR3 bases are TGCAGTGCTATGGACAGGGAAAGCTACAATGAGCAGTTCTTC.